There are many counts of the clone carrying this T cell receptor beta chain. The antigen remains unidentified. The data stem from a study of tumor and adjacent non-tumor tissue in lung cancer. Overall study context: Around 4 million productive TCRbeta reads were obtained per sample on average. Overall study results and limits: Tumor repertoires had a smaller top 100 clone share than normal lung. Tumor TCR diversity, when higher, was linked to shorter survival.

The germline V gene has CDR1 LGHNA and CDR2 YNFKEQ. V was pared by 5 bases and J by 2 bases, with 4 bases of the junction left unmatched. CDR3 length: 15 amino acids. This sample's RNA came from whole unsorted tissue. Distant lung tissue was collected more than 3 cm away from the tumor edge. A modified ARM-PCR protocol with three rounds of nested PCR amplified TCRbeta. TCRdb re-derived calls from the multiplex PCR reads in MiXCR, one entry per CDR3 protein. The sample shows about 110,000 distinct CDR3 sequences, roughly two thirds of them seen only once. This rearrangement joins TRBV4-2 to TRBJ1-5; 9 bases are a match to TRBD1. Sequencing was performed on distant non-tumor lung tissue. The receptor was derived from a man aged 55-75 years with non-small cell lung cancer. The CDR3, as DNA: TGTGCCAGCAGCGAGGGACAGGGACGCAATCAGCCCCAGCATTTT. Its translation: CASSEGQGRNQPQHF.